The 9 T cell receptor beta chains below were found in one sample sequenced in a study of kidney transplant recipient with SARS-CoV-2 infection. Each CDR3 protein gets one entry after TCRdb re-called the reads with MiXCR. Counted here are about 240,000 distinct CDR3 sequences, 29% occurring once; the ten biggest clones make up less than 8.5%. Sequences were derived from a blood sample, sampled at baseline and on roughly day 110 from a kidney transplant recipient. These receptors all come from a male patient between 25 and 39 years old who had COVID-19 and was a kidney transplant recipient. Some T cells may arise from the graft donor.

Concerning this clonotype: A read error is the likely source, as a far larger clone sits one nucleotide away. For the CDR3, the DNA is TGTGCCAGCAGCGTTGCAGGTCCCATTTCTTTCTCTGAGGCCCAGTACTTC. Protein sequence: CASSVAGPISFSEAQYF. The chain recombines TRBV3-1 with TRBJ2-4; no clear D. There are 17 residues in the CDR3. With 5 bases removed from V and 13 bases from J, the gap between germline ends came to 30 bases. The germline CDR1 and CDR2 sequences are LGHDT and YNNKEL (reference sequence).

In its sample, this clonotype was seen many times. V and J are TRBV9 and TRBJ1-2; no reliable D call. The CDR3 contains 16 residues. Looked up from germline, CDR1 is SGDLS and CDR2 is YYNGEE. Between the trimmed V and J ends, which lost 5 bases and 4 bases, there was a span of 21 bases. CDR3: CASRGMYSRKTYGYTF. The CDR3 DNA follows: TGTGCCAGCAGGGGCATGTACTCAAGAAAGACCTATGGCTACACCTTC.

This chain uses TRBV7-2 with TRBJ1-2; possible D gene TRBD1, 5 bases. Deletions cut 5 bases from V and 4 bases from J, with 23 bases between. This CDR3 contains 17 residues. CDR1 is SGHTA, CDR2 FQGNSA, per germline. The CDR3 nucleotides read TGTGCCAGCAGCGCACGCGACAGAGACGGAAAGACCTATGGCTACACCTTC. It translates to CASSARDRDGKTYGYTF.

The chain employs TRBV7-9 and TRBJ1-6, with 8 nucleotides matching TRBD1. J lost 10 bases, V lost 3 bases, and 5 bases had no gene match. CDR1 and CDR2 (germline): SEHNR, FQNEAQ (reference sequence). The CDR3 has 14 amino acids. CDR3 loop: CASSLDRVDSPLHF. The CDR3 bases are TGTGCCAGCAGCTTGGACAGGGTGGACTCACCCCTCCACTTT.

V and J are TRBV20-1 and TRBJ1-6; 8 bases align to TRBD1. In germline, CDR1 is DFQATT, CDR2 SNEGSKA (reference sequence). With 1 base clipped from V and 6 bases from J, the junction kept 5 bases outside the gene matches. The CDR3 loop spans 15 amino acids. CDR3 loop: CSARVTGGANSPLHF. The DNA of the CDR3 is TGCAGTGCTAGAGTCACAGGGGGTGCTAATTCACCCCTCCACTTT.

Points on this clonotype: One end of the junction does not line up with germline, which may come from a read error. The CDR3, as DNA: TGCAGCGGAGGTTGGGACACTAAAGCTTCCTTT. Translating gives CSGGWDTKASF. This chain joins TRBV29-1 and TRBJ1-1, with D possibly TRBD1 on 6 matching bases. Per the germline V gene, CDR1 is SQVTM and CDR2 is ANQGSEA. The CDR3 covers 11 residues.

This clonotype was seen repeatedly, ten times or more. The chain links TRBV3-1 to TRBJ2-1, with 11 bases fitting TRBD2. V shed 6 bases, J shed 7 bases, and the junction held 14 bases outside the gene matches. Germline V gene sequence: CDR1 LGHDT, CDR2 YNNKEL (reference sequence). This CDR3 is built from 17 residues. In DNA form, the CDR3 reads TGTGCCAGCAGACAACTAGCGGGAGAGGCCCTACGGAATGAGCAGTTCTTC. This translates into CASRQLAGEALRNEQFF.

This clonotype was recorded at least ten times. This chain connects TRBV28 to TRBJ1-2, with D uncertain. The CDR3 covers 12 residues. Germline V CDR1 and CDR2: MDHEN, SYDVKM. Deletions cut 3 bases from V and 7 bases from J, with 9 bases between. The CDR3 spells CASSFRVGGYTF. CDR3 nucleotide sequence: TGTGCCAGCAGTTTCCGGGTTGGTGGCTACACCTTC.

This clonotype has ten or more counts. V and J are TRBV30 and TRBJ1-5, with D possibly being TRBD1 (5 bases). Trimming cost V 2 bases and J 2 bases, with 13 bases left between them. The V gene's germline CDR1 is GTSNPN and CDR2 SVGIG (reference sequence). CDR3 length: 15 residues. The DNA for the CDR3 is TGTGCCTGGAGTACGTCTGGGGCCCGCAATCAGCCCCAGCATTTT. The encoded protein is CAWSTSGARNQPQHF.